These T cell receptor beta chains were read from a single sample in a study of blood T cell repertoires in COVID-19. Clones were read by immunoSEQ multiplex PCR, and TCRdb kept only the in-frame ones, dropping some. The table includes about 86,000 clones, around four fifths detected once. Sequencing was carried out using peripheral blood. These receptors all come from a woman older than 75 with active or convalescent COVID-19. The CDR3 runs from the conserved cysteine through the conserved F or W. Fields, in order: D gene, J gene, V gene, CDR3 length, clone size, CDR3 protein, CDR3 DNA. D genes are given only for firm matches. Not all rows give a size; the values are once, few, many and, for expanded clones, a class.

D gene: .; J gene: TRBJ1-1; V gene: TRBV18; CDR3 length: 17; clone size: .; CDR3 protein: CASSPRSQGWVLSEAFF; CDR3 DNA: TGTGCCAGCTCACCACGAAGCCAGGGGTGGGTTTTATCTGAAGCTTTCTTT
D gene: TRBD1; J gene: TRBJ2-2; V gene: TRBV4-1; CDR3 length: 17; clone size: .; CDR3 protein: CASSQWAGTVSTGELFF; CDR3 DNA: TGCGCCAGCAGCCAATGGGCCGGGACAGTTTCCACCGGGGAGCTGTTTTTT
D gene: TRBD2; J gene: TRBJ2-3; V gene: TRBV9; CDR3 length: 15; clone size: .; CDR3 protein: CASSFPPAGADTQYF; CDR3 DNA: TGTGCCAGCAGTTTCCCCCCTGCGGGGGCAGATACGCAGTATTTT
D gene: .; J gene: TRBJ1-6; V gene: TRBV28; CDR3 length: 13; clone size: .; CDR3 protein: CATGLFNNSPLHF; CDR3 DNA: TGTGCCACCGGACTTTTTAATAATTCACCCCTCCACTTT
D gene: .; J gene: TRBJ2-7; V gene: TRBV6-2/TRBV6-3; CDR3 length: 15; clone size: .; CDR3 protein: CASSLAAGSFYEQYF; CDR3 DNA: TGTGCCAGCAGCTTAGCGGCAGGCTCCTTTTACGAGCAGTACTTC
D gene: TRBD1; J gene: TRBJ2-7; V gene: TRBV6-2/TRBV6-3; CDR3 length: 14; clone size: .; CDR3 protein: CASSYQGQSLEQYF; CDR3 DNA: TGTGCCAGCAGTTACCAGGGACAGTCCTTGGAGCAGTACTTC
D gene: TRBD1; J gene: TRBJ1-2; V gene: TRBV30; CDR3 length: 13; clone size: .; CDR3 protein: CAWIGTGGNGYTF; CDR3 DNA: TGTGCCTGGATCGGGACAGGGGGAAATGGCTACACCTTC
D gene: TRBD1; J gene: TRBJ2-3; V gene: TRBV27; CDR3 length: 15; clone size: .; CDR3 protein: CASREDRVGPDTQYF; CDR3 DNA: TGTGCCAGCAGGGAGGACAGGGTAGGCCCAGATACGCAGTATTTT
D gene: .; J gene: TRBJ2-7; V gene: TRBV15; CDR3 length: 15; clone size: .; CDR3 protein: CATSRDSRRGYEQYF; CDR3 DNA: TGTGCCACCAGCAGAGATTCAAGAAGGGGCTACGAGCAGTACTTC
D gene: .; J gene: TRBJ2-4; V gene: TRBV30; CDR3 length: 13; clone size: .; CDR3 protein: CAWSVAGGDIQYF; CDR3 DNA: TGTGCCTGGAGTGTAGCAGGAGGCGACATTCAGTACTTC
D gene: .; J gene: TRBJ1-1; V gene: TRBV3-1/TRBV3-2; CDR3 length: 12; clone size: .; CDR3 protein: CASSQIYTEAFF; CDR3 DNA: TGTGCCAGCAGCCAAATCTACACTGAAGCTTTCTTT
D gene: TRBD2; J gene: TRBJ2-6; V gene: TRBV28; CDR3 length: 17; clone size: .; CDR3 protein: CARRRAGGSSGANVLTF; CDR3 DNA: TGTGCCCGCCGCCGGGCGGGGGGGAGCTCTGGGGCCAACGTCCTGACTTTC
D gene: .; J gene: TRBJ1-1; V gene: TRBV28; CDR3 length: 14; clone size: few; CDR3 protein: CASGLLGSGRKAFF; CDR3 DNA: TGTGCCAGCGGACTACTTGGGTCCGGTCGAAAAGCTTTCTTT
D gene: .; J gene: TRBJ2-3; V gene: TRBV7-3; CDR3 length: 16; clone size: .; CDR3 protein: CASSLGHRTSTDTQYF; CDR3 DNA: TGTGCCAGCAGCTTGGGACACCGAACTAGCACAGATACGCAGTATTTT
D gene: .; J gene: TRBJ2-4; V gene: TRBV11-2; CDR3 length: 13; clone size: .; CDR3 protein: CASSLRAGNIQYF; CDR3 DNA: TGTGCCAGCAGCTTACGCGCTGGAAACATTCAGTACTTC
D gene: TRBD1; J gene: TRBJ2-7; V gene: TRBV24-1; CDR3 length: 12; clone size: .; CDR3 protein: CATSVPGGPQYF; CDR3 DNA: TGTGCCACCAGTGTCCCAGGGGGCCCCCAGTACTTC
D gene: .; J gene: TRBJ2-7; V gene: TRBV21-1; CDR3 length: 16; clone size: .; CDR3 protein: CASSKAPVQGIYEQYF; CDR3 DNA: TGTGCCAGCAGCAAAGCCCCAGTGCAGGGTATCTACGAGCAGTACTTC
D gene: .; J gene: TRBJ2-1; V gene: TRBV6-6; CDR3 length: 15; clone size: once; CDR3 protein: CASNDPDVRYNEQFF; CDR3 DNA: TGTGCCAGCAATGACCCGGATGTCAGGTACAATGAGCAGTTCTTC
D gene: TRBD2; J gene: TRBJ2-1; V gene: TRBV28; CDR3 length: 15; clone size: .; CDR3 protein: CASSTGGGPYNEQFF; CDR3 DNA: TGTGCCAGCAGTACCGGCGGGGGGCCCTACAATGAGCAGTTCTTC
D gene: .; J gene: TRBJ1-2; V gene: TRBV12-3/TRBV12-4; CDR3 length: 13; clone size: .; CDR3 protein: CASSLRGYYGYTF; CDR3 DNA: TGTGCCAGCAGTTTACGGGGGTACTATGGCTACACCTTC
D gene: .; J gene: TRBJ2-7; V gene: TRBV25-1; CDR3 length: 16; clone size: .; CDR3 protein: CASSAEHRGGSYEQYF; CDR3 DNA: TGTGCCAGCAGTGCTGAGCACCGGGGAGGCTCCTACGAGCAGTACTTC
D gene: .; J gene: TRBJ1-1; V gene: TRBV6-5; CDR3 length: 14; clone size: .; CDR3 protein: CASSYSTANTEAFF; CDR3 DNA: TGTGCCAGCAGTTACTCGACAGCGAACACTGAAGCTTTCTTT
D gene: TRBD2; J gene: TRBJ2-7; V gene: TRBV18; CDR3 length: 16; clone size: .; CDR3 protein: CASSPVGGGHLYEQYF; CDR3 DNA: TGTGCCAGCTCACCGGTCGGGGGGGGCCACCTCTACGAGCAGTACTTC
D gene: .; J gene: TRBJ2-2; V gene: TRBV27; CDR3 length: 12; clone size: .; CDR3 protein: CASSFLAGELFF; CDR3 DNA: TGTGCCAGCAGTTTTTTAGCCGGGGAGCTGTTTTTT
D gene: TRBD1; J gene: TRBJ1-2; V gene: TRBV25-1; CDR3 length: 13; clone size: .; CDR3 protein: CASAVGQGYGYTF; CDR3 DNA: TGTGCCAGCGCCGTCGGACAGGGGTATGGCTACACCTTC
D gene: TRBD1; J gene: TRBJ2-1; V gene: TRBV4-1; CDR3 length: 16; clone size: .; CDR3 protein: CASSPSGTANYNEQFF; CDR3 DNA: TGCGCCAGCAGCCCTTCCGGGACAGCCAACTACAATGAGCAGTTCTTC
D gene: .; J gene: TRBJ2-5; V gene: TRBV5-1; CDR3 length: 14; clone size: .; CDR3 protein: CASSRDLTLETQYF; CDR3 DNA: TGCGCCAGCAGCCGGGACTTAACGCTAGAGACCCAGTACTTC
D gene: .; J gene: TRBJ1-5; V gene: TRBV7-6; CDR3 length: 13; clone size: .; CDR3 protein: CASSLYGDQPQHF; CDR3 DNA: TGTGCCAGCAGCTTATACGGGGATCAGCCCCAGCATTTT
D gene: .; J gene: TRBJ1-2; V gene: TRBV7-9; CDR3 length: 15; clone size: .; CDR3 protein: CASSSVGRGHDGYTF; CDR3 DNA: TGTGCCAGCAGCTCGGTGGGTCGGGGTCACGATGGCTACACCTTC
D gene: TRBD2; J gene: TRBJ2-6; V gene: TRBV7-8; CDR3 length: 17; clone size: .; CDR3 protein: CASSPLAVISGANVLTF; CDR3 DNA: TGTGCCAGCAGCCCCCTAGCGGTTATCTCTGGGGCCAACGTCCTGACTTTC
D gene: TRBD1; J gene: TRBJ1-4; V gene: TRBV7-2; CDR3 length: 16; clone size: once; CDR3 protein: CASSVQTGATNEKLFF; CDR3 DNA: TGTGCCAGCAGCGTACAAACAGGGGCAACTAATGAAAAACTGTTTTTT
D gene: .; J gene: TRBJ2-7; V gene: TRBV6-1; CDR3 length: 14; clone size: .; CDR3 protein: CASSEARQYYEQYF; CDR3 DNA: TGTGCCAGCAGTGAAGCCAGACAGTACTACGAGCAGTACTTC
D gene: .; J gene: TRBJ1-1; V gene: TRBV5-1; CDR3 length: 13; clone size: .; CDR3 protein: CASSLGLRTEAFF; CDR3 DNA: TGCGCCAGCAGCTTGGGGCTCCGCACTGAAGCTTTCTTT
D gene: TRBD1; J gene: TRBJ2-7; V gene: TRBV10-3; CDR3 length: 12; clone size: few; CDR3 protein: CATGQVAYEQYF; CDR3 DNA: TGTGCCACCGGACAGGTGGCCTACGAGCAGTACTTC
D gene: TRBD2; J gene: TRBJ2-5; V gene: TRBV5-5; CDR3 length: 14; clone size: .; CDR3 protein: CASSLTGGQETQYF; CDR3 DNA: TGTGCCAGCAGCTTGACCGGGGGGCAAGAGACCCAGTACTTC
D gene: .; J gene: TRBJ1-2; V gene: TRBV6-5; CDR3 length: 15; clone size: .; CDR3 protein: CASSVDRGFNYGYTF; CDR3 DNA: TGTGCCAGCAGCGTGGACAGAGGGTTTAACTATGGCTACACCTTC
D gene: .; J gene: TRBJ1-4; V gene: TRBV19; CDR3 length: 16; clone size: .; CDR3 protein: CASSSGGGVTNEKLFF; CDR3 DNA: TGTGCCAGTAGTTCCGGTGGGGGGGTGACTAATGAAAAACTGTTTTTT
D gene: TRBD2; J gene: TRBJ2-1; V gene: TRBV20-1; CDR3 length: 15; clone size: .; CDR3 protein: CSASWGGRSYNEQFF; CDR3 DNA: TGCAGTGCTAGTTGGGGAGGGAGGTCCTACAATGAGCAGTTCTTC
D gene: TRBD1; J gene: TRBJ1-5; V gene: TRBV28; CDR3 length: 14; clone size: once; CDR3 protein: CASSEGGEGQPQHF; CDR3 DNA: TGTGCCAGCAGTGAAGGGGGCGAAGGTCAGCCCCAGCATTTT
D gene: .; J gene: TRBJ2-1; V gene: TRBV21-1; CDR3 length: 14; clone size: .; CDR3 protein: CASSKAQKAGEQFF; CDR3 DNA: TGTGCCAGCAGCAAAGCGCAGAAGGCGGGTGAGCAGTTCTTC
D gene: .; J gene: TRBJ1-5; V gene: TRBV2; CDR3 length: 13; clone size: medium-sized; CDR3 protein: CASSPDSGQPQHF; CDR3 DNA: TGTGCCAGCAGTCCAGACTCGGGTCAGCCCCAGCATTTT
D gene: .; J gene: TRBJ1-2; V gene: TRBV3-1/TRBV3-2; CDR3 length: 16; clone size: .; CDR3 protein: CASSQYWGGASYGYTF; CDR3 DNA: TGTGCCAGCAGCCAATATTGGGGGGGCGCATCGTATGGCTACACCTTC
D gene: TRBD2; J gene: TRBJ2-1; V gene: TRBV9; CDR3 length: 15; clone size: once; CDR3 protein: CASSAASGSYNEQFF; CDR3 DNA: TGTGCCAGCAGCGCAGCTAGCGGCTCCTACAATGAGCAGTTCTTC
D gene: TRBD1; J gene: TRBJ1-3; V gene: TRBV28; CDR3 length: 15; clone size: .; CDR3 protein: CASSTLGTAGNTIYF; CDR3 DNA: TGTGCCAGCAGCACCCTGGGGACAGCAGGAAACACCATATATTTT
D gene: TRBD1; J gene: TRBJ2-5; V gene: TRBV19; CDR3 length: 14; clone size: .; CDR3 protein: CASSKDRGQETQYF; CDR3 DNA: TGTGCCAGTAGTAAGGACAGGGGTCAAGAGACCCAGTACTTC